Listed here are 21 T cell receptor beta chains from one sample, sequenced in a study of memory CD4+ T cells and cytomegalovirus serostatus. The sort gate was single viable CD3+CD4+CD8-CD45RO+ cells for memory CD4+ T cells. Generated by immunoSEQ multiplex PCR, the TCRdb table keeps only in-frame clones and is missing some. The sample gives some 56,000 clones, roughly 87% of which show up once; 0.4% is in the top ten. Sequenced sample: memory CD4+ T cells from blood. These receptors were collected from an adult in good health and CMV-seronegative.

This chain links TRBV6-5 with TRBJ2-7; 7 nucleotides agree with TRBD1. The germline V gene encodes CDR1 MNHEY and CDR2 SVGAGI. V dropped 0 bases and J dropped 3; count of bases not matched to a gene: 2. CDR3 length: 14 residues. The CDR3 spells CASSYSRQGYEQYF. In DNA, the CDR3 is TGTGCCAGCAGTTACTCCCGACAGGGCTACGAGCAGTACTTC.

This chain connects TRBV5-6 to TRBJ1-6; D is perhaps TRBD1 (5 bases). V gave up 4 bases and J gave up 0 bases, with 11 bases separating them. Germline V lookup: CDR1 SGHDT, CDR2 YYEEEE. The CDR3 contains 16 residues. The DNA for the CDR3 is TGTGCCAGCAGCCCCCGACAGAGCTCCTATAATTCACCCCTCCACTTT. Amino acid sequence: CASSPRQSSYNSPLHF.

V gene TRBV5-1 combines with J gene TRBJ1-1; D perhaps matches TRBD1 (5 bases). Germline CDR1 reads SGHRS; CDR2 reads YFSETQ. The CDR3 is 13 residues long. Trimming cost V 4 bases and J 8 bases, with 15 bases left between them. The CDR3 here is CASSPFGGAEAFF. CDR3 in DNA: TGCGCCAGCAGCCCCTTCGGAGGGGCCGAAGCTTTCTTT.

The gene calls are TRBV30 and TRBJ1-1, with unresolved D. Trimming took 0 bases from V and 5 from J, leaving 10 bases between them. The CDR3 loop spans 13 amino acids. Per germline, CDR1 GTSNPN and CDR2 SVGIG (reference sequence). DNA for the CDR3: TGTGCCTGGAGTGTACTAAGTGGGACTGAAGCTTTCTTT. Residues: CAWSVLSGTEAFF.

The chain has TRBV2 and TRBJ2-3; 10 positions match TRBD2. Germline V lookup: CDR1 SNHLY, CDR2 FYNNEI. V shed 11 bases and J 9 bases; nucleotides not matched to a gene: 14. CDR3 length: 14 residues. Here the CDR3 DNA reads TGTGCCGGCCCCGGGACTAGCGTGTCTCGGACGCAGTATTTT. Protein: CAGPGTSVSRTQYF. The full variable domain, its missing parts supplied by reference TRBV2 and TRBJ2-3, is EPEVTQTPSHQVTQMGQEVILRCVPISNHLYFYWYRQILGQKVEFLVSFYNNEISEKSEIFDDQFSVERPDGSNFTLKIRSTKLEDSAMYFCAGPGTSVSRTQYFGPGTRLTVL.

This clone has only one observation. This chain connects TRBV30 to TRBJ1-2; D perhaps matches TRBD1 (6 bases). The germline V gene encodes CDR1 GTSNPN and CDR2 SVGIG (reference sequence). The CDR3 is made up of 16 amino acids. Between the trimmed V and J ends, which lost 0 bases and 6 bases, there was a span of 20 bases. CDR3 nucleotide sequence: TGTGCCTGGAGTGTTCCCCACAGGGTGCTAGGGAATGGCTACACCTTC. This translates into CAWSVPHRVLGNGYTF.

The chain employs TRBV5-8 and TRBJ2-2; D remains unclear. This CDR3 is 16 amino acids long. Germline CDR1 and CDR2: SGHTS and YDEGEE. The V end lost 4 bases, the J end lost 5 bases, and 18 bases lay between the germline ends. CDR3 in DNA: TGTGCCAGCAGCCCGGGCCACGGCTCCGGGACCGGGGAGCTGTTTTTT. As protein: CASSPGHGSGTGELFF. The full variable domain, with the rest looked up from reference TRBV5-8 and TRBJ2-2, is EAGVTQSPTHLIKTRGQQATLRCSPISGHTSVYWYQQALGLGLQFLLWYDEGEERNRGNFPPRFSGRQFPNYSSELNVNALELEDSALYLCASSPGHGSGTGELFFGEGSRLTVL.

The chain couples TRBV11-1 to TRBJ1-2; D not resolved. Trimming left V 2 bases short and J 3 bases short, with 10 bases between. Germline CDR1 is SGHAT and CDR2 is FQDESV (reference sequence). The CDR3 spans 14 residues. CDR3 DNA sequence: TGTGCCAGCAGCTTACCCGCAGCGTACTATGGCTACACCTTC. Encoded protein: CASSLPAAYYGYTF.

This clone has a single count. The V call is TRBV18, the J call TRBJ2-7; a weak D match, TRBD1 (5 bases). This CDR3 has 14 residues. The germline V and J ends were trimmed by 3 bases and 6 bases, with 15 bases remaining between them. From germline, CDR1 is KGHSH and CDR2 LQKENI. For the CDR3, the DNA is TGTGCCAGCTCACCGACCCCAGGGCCGTCCGAGCAGTACTTC. This encodes CASSPTPGPSEQYF.

The V and J genes are TRBV27 and TRBJ2-7, with TRBD2 matching over 8 bases. The CDR3 consists of 19 residues. V was pared by 1 base and J by 4 bases, with 18 bases of the junction left unmatched. Germline V gene lookup returns CDR1 MNHEY and CDR2 SMNVEV (reference sequence). CDR3 in amino acids: CASSLYFGGGRGSSYEQYF. The CDR3, as DNA: TGTGCCAGCAGTTTATATTTCGGGGGGGGCAGAGGTTCGTCGTACGAGCAGTACTTC.

The chain carries TRBV10-3 and TRBJ2-2, with no clear D. Trimming shortened V by 4 bases and J by 1 base, and 4 bases separated the two germline ends. This CDR3 spans 13 amino acids. In germline, CDR1 is ENHRY, CDR2 SYGVKD. For the CDR3, the DNA is TGTGCCATCAGTGCGAGGAACACCGGGGAGCTGTTTTTT. Translating it yields CAISARNTGELFF.

The rearrangement uses TRBV6-6 and TRBJ1-2, with a weak D call TRBD1 (6 bases). This CDR3 spans 13 amino acids. Germline CDR1 MNHNY, CDR2 SVGAGI (reference sequence). V was clipped by 4 bases and J by 3 bases, with 9 bases between them. CDR3 loop: CASSSTGYYGYTF. CDR3 nucleotide sequence: TGTGCCAGCAGTTCAACAGGGTACTATGGCTACACCTTC.

The V call is TRBV6-5, the J call TRBJ2-5; the D gene is possibly TRBD1 (5 bases). The CDR3 runs 16 residues. The V end was cut by 2 bases, the J end by 0 bases, with 13 bases between. CDR1 is MNHEY and CDR2 is SVGAGI in the germline V gene. CDR3 sequence (DNA): TGTGCCAGCAGTTACGCCTGGACAAGCTACCAAGAGACCCAGTACTTC. Translating it yields CASSYAWTSYQETQYF.

The J gene is TRBJ1-2, the V gene TRBV28; D remains unclear. Trimming took 2 bases from V and 4 from J, leaving 5 bases between them. The CDR3 covers 12 residues. Germline-derived CDR1 and CDR2 are MDHEN and SYDVKM. CDR3 loop: CASSLVGYGYTF. CDR3 nucleotide sequence: TGTGCCAGCAGTTTAGTGGGCTATGGCTACACCTTC.

This clone occurred once. V and J are TRBV2 and TRBJ1-1; TRBD1 matches at 7 bases. The CDR3 loop spans 11 amino acids. V lost 6 bases, J lost 11 bases, and 6 bases stayed unmatched. The germline gives CDR1 SNHLY, CDR2 FYNNEI. The CDR3 nucleotides are TGTGCCAGCAGAGGACAGGTTAAGGCTTTCTTT. Its protein product is CASRGQVKAFF. The whole variable domain, remainder taken from reference TRBV2 and TRBJ1-1, is EPEVTQTPSHQVTQMGQEVILRCVPISNHLYFYWYRQILGQKVEFLVSFYNNEISEKSEIFDDQFSVERPDGSNFTLKIRSTKLEDSAMYFCASRGQVKAFFGQGTRLTVV.

The chain has TRBV19 and TRBJ1-2; 8 nucleotides line up with TRBD1. The CDR3 runs 14 residues. Germline-derived CDR1 and CDR2 are LNHDA and SQIVND (reference sequence). With 1 base clipped from V and 6 bases from J, the junction kept 4 bases outside the gene matches. The CDR3 region has the DNA TGTGCCAGTAGTATAGGGGACAGGACAAATGGCTACACCTTC. Amino acid sequence: CASSIGDRTNGYTF.

About this clone itself: Within the sample, other DNA sequences also encode this same CDR3. This rearrangement joins TRBV7-6 to TRBJ2-7, with a possible D match to TRBD1 (6 bases). The length of the CDR3 is 16 residues. Trimming removed 0 bases from V and 5 bases from J, with 17 bases in between. Germline CDR1 and CDR2: SGHVS and FNYEAQ. CDR3 nucleotides: TGTGCCAGCAGCTTAGCAGCGCAGGTGGACAGTAACGAGCAGTACTTC. It specifies CASSLAAQVDSNEQYF.

The chain couples TRBV29-1 to TRBJ2-7; 16 positions match TRBD2. Per the germline V gene, CDR1 is SQVTM and CDR2 is ANQGSEA. The CDR3 runs 15 residues. Losses at the gene ends were 4 bases for V and 5 bases for J; bases not matched to a gene: 5. For the CDR3, the DNA is TGCAGCGTTGCCACCGGGACTAGCGGGGGGGACGAGCAGTACTTC. Translated, it gives CSVATGTSGGDEQYF.

The chain is built from TRBV14 and TRBJ2-5; D perhaps matches TRBD2 (5 bases). Germline V gene data show CDR1 as SGHDN and CDR2 as FVKESK. V was shortened by 0 bases and J by 5 bases, with 16 bases between the two germline ends. CDR3 length: 16 amino acids. Here the CDR3 DNA reads TGTGCCAGCAGCCAAGATCTGGTGGGCCGGAGGGAGACCCAGTACTTC. This codes for CASSQDLVGRRETQYF.

V gene TRBV28 combines with J gene TRBJ1-1; D ambiguous. The germline V gene has CDR1 MDHEN and CDR2 SYDVKM. V was clipped by 6 bases and J by 5 bases, with 13 bases between them. CDR3 length: 13 amino acids. DNA of the CDR3: TGTGCCAGCAGCTATACGGGGAGGACTGAAGCTTTCTTT. The encoded protein is CASSYTGRTEAFF.

CDR3 region: CASSRTDSNQPQHF. In DNA form, the CDR3 reads TGTGCCAGCTCCCGGACAGATAGCAATCAGCCCCAGCATTTT. The rearrangement uses TRBV18 and TRBJ1-5; the D gene is possibly TRBD1 (6 bases). The CDR3 sequence is 14 residues long. Germline V gives CDR1 KGHSH, CDR2 LQKENI. The germline V and J ends were trimmed by 6 bases and 0 bases, with 9 bases remaining between them.